These 12 T cell receptor beta chains originate from one sample sequenced in a study of CD8 T cells in ankylosing spondylitis. These receptors' antigens are unknown. From the 5' RACE reads, TCRdb called clonotypes with MiXCR, one entry per CDR3 protein. The profile shows roughly 670,000 distinct CDR3 sequences, under 20% of them singletons. Study observations and caveats: It appeared that ankylosing spondylitis blood was characterized by a TCR beta motif of about eight highly homologous variants.

Sequencing used blood, either unsorted or a sorted T cell fraction (not recorded which). Receptors were obtained from a male donor with ankylosing spondylitis.

This clonotype showed up just a few times. The chain combines TRBV25-1 with TRBJ2-7; TRBD2 agrees at 12 bases. V lost 7 bases, J lost 5 bases, and 9 bases stayed unmatched. This CDR3 is built from 15 residues. Germline CDR1 and CDR2: MGHDK and SYGVNS. The CDR3 reads CASTATSGSVNEQYF. CDR3 coding DNA: TGTGCCAGCACGGCGACTAGCGGGAGTGTCAACGAGCAGTACTTC.

The chain carries TRBV4-1 and TRBJ1-5; D is possibly TRBD1 (6 bases). Looked up from germline, CDR1 is MGHRA and CDR2 is YSYEKL. The CDR3 extends over 13 amino acids. V was cut by 4 bases and J by 7 bases, with 11 bases left in between. CDR3 DNA: TGCGCCAGCAGCCTCAGGGACACACAGCCCCAGCATTTT. Translation gives CASSLRDTQPQHF.

The genes are TRBV20-1 and TRBJ1-1; D might be TRBD1 (6 bases). Germline V gene lookup returns CDR1 DFQATT and CDR2 SNEGSKA (reference sequence). The V end lost 7 bases, the J end lost 0 bases, and 12 bases lay between the germline ends. CDR3 length equals 13 residues. For the CDR3, the DNA is TGCAGTGGGACAGATTATTTGAACACTGAAGCTTTCTTT. As protein: CSGTDYLNTEAFF.

This clonotype came up a few times. The chain links TRBV29-1 to TRBJ1-1, with a tentative D call TRBD1 (6 bases). CDR3 size: 14 residues. V was pared by 0 bases and J by 5 bases, with 13 bases between. CDR1 and CDR2 (germline): SQVTM, ANQGSEA. The CDR3, as DNA: TGCAGCGTTGAAGACTTAGGACAGAGAACTGAAGCTTTCTTT. This codes for CSVEDLGQRTEAFF.

This clonotype came up a few times. V gene TRBV6-1 combines with J gene TRBJ2-1; 10 nucleotides match TRBD1. CDR3 size: 14 residues. V was pared by 7 bases and J by 7 bases, with 7 bases of the junction left unmatched. Germline assignment: CDR1 MNHNS and CDR2 SASEGT. CDR3 in amino acids: CASIRQGAENEQFF. Here the CDR3 DNA reads TGTGCCAGCATTCGACAGGGGGCGGAAAATGAGCAGTTCTTC.

V and J are TRBV12-3 or TRBV12-4 and TRBJ1-3, with D perhaps matching TRBD1 (6 bases). V was clipped by 2 bases and J by 2 bases, with 10 bases between them. The CDR3 runs 15 residues. DNA of the CDR3: TGTGCCAGCAGTTTACAGGGGACTACTGGAAACACCATATATTTT. It yields the protein CASSLQGTTGNTIYF.

On this clonotype: A read error may produce the germline difference seen at one junction end. The chain uses TRBV12-3 or TRBV12-4 and TRBJ2-1; a weak D match, TRBD1 (5 bases). This CDR3 comprises 14 residues. This CDR3 reads CATSGRPTYNGQFF. DNA for the CDR3: TGTGCCACCTCAGGGCGCCCGACCTACAATGGGCAGTTCTTC.

This chain links TRBV5-6 with TRBJ2-7; D tentatively fits TRBD1 or TRBD2 (5 bases each). Trimming took off 0 bases at V and 5 bases at J, with 12 bases between the two ends. There are 14 residues in the CDR3. From germline, CDR1 is SGHDT and CDR2 YYEEEE. Here the CDR3 reads CASSLVRVEDEQYF. CDR3 nucleotides: TGTGCCAGCAGCTTGGTCAGGGTGGAGGACGAGCAGTACTTC. The variable domain in full, completed from reference TRBV5-6 and TRBJ2-7, reads DAGVTQSPTHLIKTRGQQVTLRCSPKSGHDTVSWYQQALGQGPQFIFQYYEEEERQRGNFPDRFSGHQFPNYSSELNVNALLLGDSALYLCASSLVRVEDEQYFGPGTRLTVT.

J is TRBJ2-7 and V is TRBV19, with D perhaps matching TRBD1 (6 bases). Between the trimmed V and J ends, which lost 3 bases and 3 bases, there was a span of 9 bases. In germline, CDR1 is LNHDA, CDR2 SQIVND (reference sequence). The CDR3 has 13 residues. The CDR3 DNA sequence: TGTGCCAGTAGTATTGGGGGCCACTACGAGCAGTACTTC. Translation gives CASSIGGHYEQYF.

This clonotype showed up just a few times. V gene TRBV12-3 or TRBV12-4 combines with J gene TRBJ1-6; the D is unclear. The V gene lost 3 bases and the J gene lost 8 bases, with 5 bases spanning the gap. This CDR3 has 12 amino acids. CDR3 protein: CASSFADSPLHF. CDR3 DNA: TGTGCCAGCAGTTTCGCAGATTCACCCCTCCACTTT.

The chain is built from TRBV28 and TRBJ1-4; D is ambiguous. Looked up from germline, CDR1 is MDHEN and CDR2 is SYDVKM. V was shortened by 8 bases and J by 0 bases, with 10 bases between the two germline ends. CDR3 size: 14 residues. The DNA of the CDR3 is TGTGCCAGCGCTACCCCAGCAACTAATGAAAAACTGTTTTTT. This gives the protein CASATPATNEKLFF.

This sequence joins TRBV12-3 or TRBV12-4 and TRBJ2-7; unclear D gene. This CDR3 contains 13 residues. V lost 6 bases and J lost 5, with 14 bases in between. The CDR3 loop reads CASSSGRGDEQYF. DNA for the CDR3: TGTGCCAGCAGCTCTGGAAGAGGCGACGAGCAGTACTTC.